The 32 T cell receptor beta chains below were found in one sample sequenced in a study of T cells in tuberculosis. Repertoires were generated with immunoSEQ multiplex PCR, while TCRdb's copy carries only in-frame clones and drops some. The sample lists 35,000 to 40,000 clones; 90% to 95% were seen once. The sample taken for sequencing was PBMCs. The receptors come from a donor aged 10-29 years with latent tuberculosis or without tuberculosis infection. Some clones in this sample may be carry-over from other donors' samples.

The chain uses TRBV18 and TRBJ1-1; TRBD1 aligns across 8 bases. The junction had 7 bases not matched to a gene; V was cut back by 0 bases and J by 4 bases. Germline assignment: CDR1 KGHSH and CDR2 LQKENI. CDR3 length: 16 residues. CDR3 region: CASSPPRAGGFTEAFF. CDR3 in DNA: TGTGCCAGCTCACCACCCCGAGCAGGGGGCTTCACTGAAGCTTTCTTT.

The V gene is TRBV4-1, the J gene TRBJ2-3; maybe TRBD1 (5 bases). The CDR3 is 16 amino acids. The V gene lost 1 base and the J gene lost 1 base, with 12 bases spanning the gap. Germline loops: CDR1 MGHRA, CDR2 YSYEKL. CDR3 nucleotide sequence: TGCGCCAGCAGCCAAGGGGCAGGGATGGGCACAGATACGCAGTATTTT. Amino acid sequence: CASSQGAGMGTDTQYF.

V is TRBV27 and J is TRBJ2-7; D is possibly TRBD2 (5 bases). The germline V gene encodes CDR1 MNHEY and CDR2 SMNVEV (reference sequence). The CDR3 covers 15 residues. V lost 1 base and J 1 base, leaving 11 bases between the germline ends. For the CDR3, the DNA is TGTGCCAGCAGTTTATTGAGGGCAGGATCCTACGAGCAGTACTTC. Translated: CASSLLRAGSYEQYF.

The chain has TRBV7-9 and TRBJ2-1; D possibly corresponds to TRBD2 (7 bases). The CDR3 extends over 11 amino acids. V was shortened by 5 bases and J by 10 bases, with 9 bases between the two germline ends. CDR1 and CDR2 (germline): SEHNR, FQNEAQ (reference sequence). The CDR3: CASSSGTEQFF. The CDR3 region has the DNA TGTGCCAGCAGCAGCGGGACAGAGCAGTTCTTC.

The chain links TRBV19 to TRBJ2-7, with D possibly being TRBD1 (5 bases). Trimming cost V 6 bases and J 3 bases, with 18 bases left between them. This CDR3 contains 15 residues. Germline V lookup: CDR1 LNHDA, CDR2 SQIVND (reference sequence). CDR3 in amino acids: CASSFPGPSSYEQYV. CDR3 nucleotides: TGTGCCAGTAGCTTCCCAGGGCCCTCGAGCTACGAGCAGTACGTC.

The V gene is TRBV7-9, the J gene TRBJ1-2; TRBD1 agrees at 11 bases. With V trimmed by 5 bases and J by 10 bases, 6 bases remained unmatched. The germline CDR1 and CDR2 sequences are SEHNR and FQNEAQ (reference sequence). This CDR3 contains 13 residues. CDR3 coding DNA: TGTGCCAGCAGCCCGGGGACAGGGGGTAACTACACCTTC. As protein: CASSPGTGGNYTF.

The V call is TRBV4-2, the J call TRBJ1-1, with a tentative D call TRBD1 (6 bases). The germline V gene encodes CDR1 LGHNA and CDR2 YNFKEQ. The CDR3 contains 14 residues. The V gene lost 2 bases and the J gene lost 1 base, with 8 bases spanning the gap. For the CDR3, the DNA is TGTGCCAGCAGCCAAATGGACAGGAACACTGAAGCTTTCTTT. Encoded protein: CASSQMDRNTEAFF.

The rearrangement joins TRBV9 to TRBJ2-7, with 7 bases that match TRBD2. The CDR3 sequence is 13 residues long. The V segment lost 0 bases and the J segment 5 bases; nucleotides outside the gene matches: 2. Germline lookup yields CDR1 SGDLS and CDR2 YYNGEE. The CDR3 DNA reads as TGTGCCAGCAGCGTAGGTGCGGGGGACGAGCAGTACGTC. It codes for CASSVGAGDEQYV.

CDR3 in DNA: TGTGCCAGCAGCTTACAGGTTAATGAAAAACTGTTTTTT. It yields the protein CASSLQVNEKLFF. The chain uses TRBV2 and TRBJ1-4, with D perhaps matching TRBD1 (5 bases). Looked up from germline, CDR1 is SNHLY and CDR2 is FYNNEI. The V gene lost 6 bases and the J gene lost 4 bases, with 9 bases spanning the gap. The CDR3 loop spans 13 amino acids.

This clone was seen just once. This chain links TRBV4-3 with TRBJ1-1; tentatively, D is TRBD1 (5 bases). The CDR3 is made up of 17 amino acids. CDR1 and CDR2 from the germline V gene are LGHNA and YSLEER. V shed 0 bases and J shed 0 bases, with 14 bases lying between them. CDR3 in amino acids: CASSQDSSEGMNTEAFF. As DNA, the CDR3 is TGCGCCAGCAGCCAAGATTCCTCGGAGGGGATGAACACTGAAGCTTTCTTT.

The V and J genes are TRBV7-2 and TRBJ1-2, with a tentative D call TRBD1 (6 bases). Trimming removed 4 bases from V and 1 base from J, with 19 bases in between. Germline values: CDR1 SGHTA, CDR2 FQGNSA. This CDR3 has 17 amino acids. CDR3 nucleotide sequence: TGTGCCAGCAGCTCGTCGAATCCAGGGGTCGTTAACTATGGCTACACCTTC. Its protein is CASSSSNPGVVNYGYTF.

The chain links TRBV28 to TRBJ2-5; D ambiguous. Germline-derived CDR1 and CDR2 are MDHEN and SYDVKM. V lost 5 bases and J 2 bases, leaving 12 bases between the germline ends. The CDR3 consists of 14 residues. CDR3 protein: CASSIESVQETQYF. For the CDR3, the DNA is TGTGCCAGCAGTATCGAGTCGGTTCAAGAGACCCAGTACTTC.

CDR3: CASSEVGGVGAQHF. CDR3 bases: TGTGCCAGCAGTGAAGTAGGGGGAGTGGGGGCCCAGCATTTT. V and J are TRBV2 and TRBJ1-5; possible D gene TRBD1, 6 bases. The V end was cut by 1 base, the J end by 11 bases, with 15 bases between. Germline loops: CDR1 SNHLY, CDR2 FYNNEI. This CDR3 has 14 residues.

The chain carries TRBV30 and TRBJ2-5, with 12 bases aligning to TRBD2. The CDR3 runs to 16 residues. Trimming cost V 0 bases and J 1 base; bases outside gene matches: 3. Germline V gene sequence: CDR1 GTSNPN, CDR2 SVGIG (reference sequence). This chain's CDR3 is CAWSVQLAGGQETQYF. The CDR3 DNA reads as TGTGCCTGGAGTGTACAACTAGCGGGGGGCCAAGAGACCCAGTACTTC.

Comments on this clone: Within the sample, other DNA sequences also encode this same CDR3. The V gene is TRBV15, the J gene TRBJ1-1, with 9 bases lining up with TRBD1. Trimming at V came to 1 base and at J to 5 bases, leaving 5 bases not matched to a gene. The germline V gene encodes CDR1 LNHNV and CDR2 YYDKDF (reference sequence). The CDR3 consists of 15 residues. DNA of the CDR3: TGTGCCACCAGCAGAGGAGGGACAGGGAATACTGAAGCTTTCTTT. Translating gives CATSRGGTGNTEAFF.

This chain uses TRBV4-3 with TRBJ1-2; 9 bases are a match to TRBD1. J was trimmed by 6 bases and V by 0 bases; bases with no gene match: 8. This CDR3 comprises 16 residues. Germline V CDR1 and CDR2: LGHNA, YSLEER. CDR3 amino acids: CASSQDYGTGRHGYTF. The CDR3 bases are TGCGCCAGCAGCCAAGATTATGGGACAGGGCGCCATGGCTACACCTTC.

The rearrangement uses TRBV30 and TRBJ1-1; TRBD1 matches at 9 bases. Looked up from germline, CDR1 is GTSNPN and CDR2 is SVGIG (reference sequence). The V segment lost 4 bases and the J segment 5 bases; nucleotides outside the gene matches: 11. This CDR3 has 15 residues. The CDR3 reads CAWMRKQGARTEAFF. The CDR3 nucleotides read TGTGCCTGGATGAGAAAACAGGGGGCGAGGACTGAAGCTTTCTTT.

The chain combines TRBV11-3 with TRBJ2-1; D is perhaps TRBD2 (6 bases). From germline, CDR1 is SGHNT and CDR2 YENEEA. The CDR3 has 18 amino acids. V was clipped by 5 bases and J by 6 bases, with 26 bases between them. CDR3 nucleotide sequence: TGTGCCAGCAGCAACTCGCCCTCGACTAGTAGTTATGGCAATGAGCAGTTCTTC. Residues: CASSNSPSTSSYGNEQFF.

The V and J genes are TRBV5-4 and TRBJ1-4; TRBD1 matches at 10 bases. CDR1 and CDR2 from the germline V gene are SGHNT and YYREEE (reference sequence). The CDR3 has 15 amino acids. With V trimmed by 3 bases and J by 8 bases, 7 bases remained unmatched. CDR3 coding DNA: TGTGCCAGCAGCTCAACGGACAGGGGGGAGGAAAAACTGTTTTTT. This gives the protein CASSSTDRGEEKLFF.

The chain employs TRBV7-6 and TRBJ1-1; the D gene is possibly TRBD1 (5 bases). Deletions cut 5 bases from V and 0 bases from J, with 13 bases between. The CDR3 is made up of 15 amino acids. The germline V gene encodes CDR1 SGHVS and CDR2 FNYEAQ. CDR3 DNA sequence: TGTGCCAGCAGCGGGGGGAATAATTTGAACACTGAAGCTTTCTTT. Amino acid sequence: CASSGGNNLNTEAFF.

The chain uses TRBV5-1 and TRBJ1-5; 12 bases fit TRBD1. Germline CDR1 reads SGHRS; CDR2 reads YFSETQ. The CDR3 consists of 15 residues. The ends lost 7 bases at V and 5 bases at J; junction bases unmatched: 7. The DNA of the CDR3 is TGCGCCAGCGCAACCGGGACAGGGGGCGATCAGCCCCAGCATTTT. It codes for CASATGTGGDQPQHF.

The chain couples TRBV7-9 to TRBJ1-2; tentative D call: TRBD1 (5 bases). The CDR3 contains 17 residues. Germline V CDR1 and CDR2: SEHNR, FQNEAQ (reference sequence). The germline V and J ends were trimmed by 7 bases and 2 bases, with 23 bases remaining between them. CDR3 sequence: CASTGGAYNTGNYGYTF. CDR3 nucleotide sequence: TGTGCCAGCACTGGAGGGGCTTACAACACGGGGAACTATGGCTACACCTTC.

This sequence joins TRBV29-1 and TRBJ1-1, with 8 nucleotides matching TRBD1. The CDR3 sequence is 13 residues long. The ends lost 4 bases at V and 3 bases at J; junction bases unmatched: 4. The germline gives CDR1 SQVTM, CDR2 ANQGSEA. The CDR3 DNA reads as TGCAGCGTTGGTCAGGGGGCGGACACTGAAGCTTTCTTT. Translated: CSVGQGADTEAFF.

The chain joins TRBV7-9 to TRBJ2-3, with D possibly matching TRBD1 (6 bases). V was trimmed by 5 bases and J by 4 bases, leaving 10 bases between them. CDR1 is SEHNR and CDR2 is FQNEAQ in the germline V gene (reference sequence). CDR3 length equals 13 residues. For the CDR3, the DNA is TGTGCCAGCAGCCTTGAGGGGGCAGATACGCAGTATTTT. This encodes CASSLEGADTQYF.

The V and J genes are TRBV30 and TRBJ2-3; TRBD1 matches 12 bases. CDR3 length: 16 amino acids. Trimming at V came to 0 bases and at J to 2 bases, leaving 3 bases not matched to a gene. The germline CDR1 and CDR2 sequences are GTSNPN and SVGIG (reference sequence). The CDR3 bases are TGTGCCTGGAGTGTATCGGGACAGGGGGCCACAGATACGCAGTATTTT. Protein: CAWSVSGQGATDTQYF.

This rearrangement joins TRBV21-1 to TRBJ2-2; TRBD2, as called in the table, went unchecked against the DNA. TRBV21-1 is assigned pseudogene status. The CDR3 is 13 amino acids. CDR3 in amino acids: CASSKAAPGELFF. The CDR3 coding sequence is TGTGCCAGCAGCAAAGCCGCGCCCGGGGAGCTGTTTTTT.

This clone was seen a single time. The rearrangement joins TRBV2 to TRBJ1-2, with 9 bases lining up with TRBD1. V was pared by 1 base and J by 8 bases, with 11 bases of the junction left unmatched. Germline assignment: CDR1 SNHLY and CDR2 FYNNEI. The CDR3 spans 16 residues. In DNA form, the CDR3 reads TGTGCCAGCAGTGAAGGGCCCGGGACAGGGCGCGTAGGCTACACCTTC. It yields the protein CASSEGPGTGRVGYTF.

This clone has only one observation. The chain employs TRBV19 and TRBJ1-2; no clear D gene. Germline lookup yields CDR1 LNHDA and CDR2 SQIVND (reference sequence). The CDR3 spans 15 residues. V was cut by 3 bases and J by 2 bases, with 13 bases left in between. CDR3 coding DNA: TGTGCCAGTAGTATTGGTTCAGGCCCAAACTATGGCTACACCTTC. Encoded protein: CASSIGSGPNYGYTF.

The chain links TRBV9 to TRBJ2-1; D remains ambiguous. This CDR3 comprises 15 residues. Looked up from germline, CDR1 is SGDLS and CDR2 is YYNGEE. The V end lost 3 bases, the J end lost 0 bases, and 10 bases lay between the germline ends. The chain's CDR3 is CASSARRYSYNEQFF. CDR3 bases: TGTGCCAGCAGCGCCCGTCGGTACTCCTACAATGAGCAGTTCTTC.

About this clone: The junction and the germline gene differ at one end; a read error may be behind it. The chain has TRBV5-4 and TRBJ1-1; a weak D match, TRBD1 (6 bases). Germline loops: CDR1 SGHNT, CDR2 YYREEE (reference sequence). This CDR3 is 15 amino acids long. The CDR3 nucleotides read TGTGCCAGTAGCTCTGGACAGCTGATGAACACTGAAGCTTTCTTT. It codes for CASSSGQLMNTEAFF.

This clone has a handful of counts. The DNA for the CDR3 is TGTGCCAGTAGACGTCAGAGGCTTCCTAATTCACCCCTCCACTTT. Protein: CASRRQRLPNSPLHF. The chain couples TRBV19 to TRBJ1-6, with D hard to call. V gave up 6 bases and J gave up 6 bases, with 15 bases separating them. This CDR3 spans 15 amino acids. Per the germline V gene, CDR1 is LNHDA and CDR2 is SQIVND (reference sequence).

DNA for the CDR3: TGCGCCAGCAGCCAAGATCGGGGGGCTGGACCCCTCCACTTT. This codes for CASSQDRGAGPLHF. This chain connects TRBV4-3 to TRBJ1-6; TRBD1 might be the D (6 bases). This CDR3 contains 14 residues. Germline V gives CDR1 LGHNA, CDR2 YSLEER. The V end lost 0 bases, the J end lost 12 bases, and 12 bases lay between the germline ends.